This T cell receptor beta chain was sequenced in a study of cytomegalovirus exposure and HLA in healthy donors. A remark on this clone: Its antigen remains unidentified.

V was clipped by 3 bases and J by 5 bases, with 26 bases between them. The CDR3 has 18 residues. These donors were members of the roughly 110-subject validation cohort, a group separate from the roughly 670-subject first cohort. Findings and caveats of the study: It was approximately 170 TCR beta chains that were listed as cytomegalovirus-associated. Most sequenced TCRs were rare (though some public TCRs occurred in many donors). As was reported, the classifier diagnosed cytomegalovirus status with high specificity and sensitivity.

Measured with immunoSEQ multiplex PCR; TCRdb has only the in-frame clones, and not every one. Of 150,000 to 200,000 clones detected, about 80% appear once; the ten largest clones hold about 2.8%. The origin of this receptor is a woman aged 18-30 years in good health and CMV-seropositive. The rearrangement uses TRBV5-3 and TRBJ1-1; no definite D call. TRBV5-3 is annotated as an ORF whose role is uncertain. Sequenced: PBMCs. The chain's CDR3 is CARSSSRKREDGSTEAFF. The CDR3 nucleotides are TGTGCCAGAAGCTCGTCTAGAAAACGCGAGGACGGGAGTACTGAAGCTTTCTTT.